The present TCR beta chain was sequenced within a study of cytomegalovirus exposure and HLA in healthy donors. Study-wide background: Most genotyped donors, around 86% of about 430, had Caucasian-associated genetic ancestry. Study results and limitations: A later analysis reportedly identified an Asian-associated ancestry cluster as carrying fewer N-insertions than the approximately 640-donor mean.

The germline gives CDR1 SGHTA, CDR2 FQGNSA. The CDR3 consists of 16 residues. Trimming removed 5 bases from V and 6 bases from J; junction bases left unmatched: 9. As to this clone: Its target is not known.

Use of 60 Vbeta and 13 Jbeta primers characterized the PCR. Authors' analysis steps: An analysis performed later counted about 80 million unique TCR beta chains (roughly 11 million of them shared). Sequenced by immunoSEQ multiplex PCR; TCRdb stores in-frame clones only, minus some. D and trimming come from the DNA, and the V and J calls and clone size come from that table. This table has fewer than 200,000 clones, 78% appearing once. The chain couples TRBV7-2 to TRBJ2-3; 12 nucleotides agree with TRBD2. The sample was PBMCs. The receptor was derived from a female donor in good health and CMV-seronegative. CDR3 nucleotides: TGTGCCAGCAGCCCACTAGCGGGGGGCCTTTGGGATACGCAGTATTTT. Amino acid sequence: CASSPLAGGLWDTQYF.